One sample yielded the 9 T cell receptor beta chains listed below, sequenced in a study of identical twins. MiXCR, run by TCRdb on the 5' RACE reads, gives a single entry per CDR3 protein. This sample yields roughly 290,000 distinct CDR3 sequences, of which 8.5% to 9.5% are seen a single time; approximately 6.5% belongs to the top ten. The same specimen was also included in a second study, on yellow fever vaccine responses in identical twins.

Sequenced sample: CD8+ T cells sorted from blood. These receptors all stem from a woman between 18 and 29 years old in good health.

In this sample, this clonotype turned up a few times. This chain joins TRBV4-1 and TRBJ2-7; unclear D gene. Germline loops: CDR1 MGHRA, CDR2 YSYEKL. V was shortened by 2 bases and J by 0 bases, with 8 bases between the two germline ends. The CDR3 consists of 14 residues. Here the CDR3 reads CASSQLGYSYEQYF. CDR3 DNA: TGCGCCAGCAGCCAATTGGGTTACTCCTACGAGCAGTACTTC.

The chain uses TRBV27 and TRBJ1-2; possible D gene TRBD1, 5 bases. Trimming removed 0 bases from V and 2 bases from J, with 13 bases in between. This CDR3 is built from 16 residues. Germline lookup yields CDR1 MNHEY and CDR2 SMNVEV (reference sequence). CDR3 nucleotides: TGTGCCAGCAGTTTATCCGGGGGTATGTGGAACTATGGCTACACCTTC. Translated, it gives CASSLSGGMWNYGYTF.

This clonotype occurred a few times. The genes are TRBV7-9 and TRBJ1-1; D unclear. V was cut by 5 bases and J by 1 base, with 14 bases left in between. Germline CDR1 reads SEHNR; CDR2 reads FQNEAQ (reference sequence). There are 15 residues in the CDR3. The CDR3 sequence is CASSVHSNSNTEAFF. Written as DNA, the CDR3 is TGTGCCAGCAGCGTCCACAGCAATTCGAACACTGAAGCTTTCTTT.

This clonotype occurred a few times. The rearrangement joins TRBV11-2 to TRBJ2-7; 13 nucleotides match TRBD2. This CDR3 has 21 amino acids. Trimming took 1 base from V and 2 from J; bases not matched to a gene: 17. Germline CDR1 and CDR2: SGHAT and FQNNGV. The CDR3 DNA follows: TGTGCCAGCAGCTTAGTCCCCGGGACTAGCGGGATTTTGTCAACTCCCTACGAGCAGTACTTC. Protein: CASSLVPGTSGILSTPYEQYF.

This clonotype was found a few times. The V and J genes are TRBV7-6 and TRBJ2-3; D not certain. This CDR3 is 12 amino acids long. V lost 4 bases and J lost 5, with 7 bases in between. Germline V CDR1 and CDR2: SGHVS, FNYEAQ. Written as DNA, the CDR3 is TGTGCCAGCAGCTCACAGTTAGATACGCAGTATTTT. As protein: CASSSQLDTQYF.

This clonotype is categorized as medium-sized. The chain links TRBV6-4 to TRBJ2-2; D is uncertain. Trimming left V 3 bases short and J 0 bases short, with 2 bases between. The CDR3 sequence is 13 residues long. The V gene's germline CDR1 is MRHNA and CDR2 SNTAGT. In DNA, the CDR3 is TGTGCCAGCAGTGAAACGAACACCGGGGAGCTGTTTTTT. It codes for CASSETNTGELFF.

The CDR3 sequence is CASSYPGLAYEQYF. Here the CDR3 DNA reads TGTGCCAGCAGTTACCCGGGACTAGCCTACGAGCAGTACTTC. The rearrangement links TRBV6-2 or TRBV6-3 to TRBJ2-7; the match to TRBD2 covers 8 bases. Per germline, CDR1 MNHEY and CDR2 SVGEGT. CDR3 length equals 14 residues. V was pared by 2 bases and J by 2 bases, with 2 bases of the junction left unmatched.

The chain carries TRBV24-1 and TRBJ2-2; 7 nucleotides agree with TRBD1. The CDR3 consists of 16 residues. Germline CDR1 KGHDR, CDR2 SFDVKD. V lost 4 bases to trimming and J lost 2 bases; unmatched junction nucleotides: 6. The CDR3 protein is CATSEWQGVNTGELFF. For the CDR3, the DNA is TGTGCCACCAGTGAATGGCAGGGGGTCAACACCGGGGAGCTGTTTTTT.

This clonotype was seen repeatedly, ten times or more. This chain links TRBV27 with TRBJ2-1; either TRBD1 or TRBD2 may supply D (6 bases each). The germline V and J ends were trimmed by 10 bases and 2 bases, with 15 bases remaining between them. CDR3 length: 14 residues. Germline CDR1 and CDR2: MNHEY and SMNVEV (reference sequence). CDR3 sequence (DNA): TGTGCCACCCAGTGGGGGGCCCCCTACAATGAGCAGTTCTTC. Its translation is CATQWGAPYNEQFF.